One and the same sample provided the 27 T cell receptor beta chains below, sequenced in a study of response to subunit inactivated influenza vaccine. TCRdb passed the RT-PCR reads through MiXCR, listing each CDR3 protein once. This sample has about 480,000 distinct CDR3 sequences; over 9.5% occur once, and the top ten carry less than 15%. The source was PBMCs from blood, collected more than 35 days after vaccination. These receptors all stem from a man between 45 and 60 years old who received an inactivated influenza vaccine.

This clonotype was seen more than once but under ten times. This chain joins TRBV11-2 and TRBJ2-1; D is unresolved. Germline CDR1 is SGHAT and CDR2 is FQNNGV. CDR3 length: 13 amino acids. V gave up 5 bases and J gave up 8 bases, with 13 bases separating them. The CDR3 spells CASSLIDLDEQFF. The CDR3, as DNA: TGTGCCAGCAGCCTCATAGACTTGGATGAGCAGTTCTTC.

V usage is TRBV6-5 and J usage is TRBJ2-7, with 7 nucleotides matching TRBD2. Germline V gives CDR1 MNHEY, CDR2 SVGAGI. There are 14 residues in the CDR3. V gave up 2 bases and J gave up 2 bases; unmatched junction bases: 3. CDR3 nucleotide sequence: TGTGCCAGCAGTTACCGGGACTACCCCTACGAGCAGTACTTC. It yields the protein CASSYRDYPYEQYF.

This clonotype was recorded a few times. The CDR3 protein is CASILGGGLTGELFF. DNA for the CDR3: TGTGCCAGCATCTTGGGTGGGGGTTTGACCGGGGAGCTGTTTTTT. The rearrangement uses TRBV28 and TRBJ2-2; the D gene could be TRBD1 or TRBD2 (5 bases each). The V and J ends lost 7 bases and 5 bases respectively, with 17 bases between them. Germline CDR1 MDHEN, CDR2 SYDVKM. The length of the CDR3 is 15 residues.

The chain recombines TRBV7-2 with TRBJ1-2; the D gene is possibly TRBD1 (5 bases). The CDR3 extends over 13 amino acids. V was trimmed by 4 bases and J by 3 bases, leaving 9 bases between them. Looked up from germline, CDR1 is SGHTA and CDR2 is FQGNSA. CDR3: CASSSSGYYGYTF. In DNA form, the CDR3 reads TGTGCCAGCAGCTCTTCAGGGTACTATGGCTACACCTTC. The entire variable domain, with the rest obtained from reference TRBV7-2 and TRBJ1-2, is as follows: GAGVSQSPSNKVTEKGKDVELRCDPISGHTALYWYRQSLGQGLEFLIYFQGNSAPDKSGLPSDRFSAERTGGSVSTLTIQRTQQEDSAVYLCASSSSGYYGYTFGSGTRLTVV.

This clonotype was counted a few times. The chain links TRBV12-3 or TRBV12-4 to TRBJ1-1; perhaps TRBD1 as D (5 bases). CDR3 length: 14 amino acids. V was shortened by 6 bases and J by 1 base, with 12 bases between the two germline ends. The CDR3 is CASSDFRGNTEAFF. As DNA, the CDR3 is TGTGCCAGCAGCGACTTTAGGGGGAACACTGAAGCTTTCTTT.

On this clonotype: At one end, the junction sequence differs from germline, possibly due to a read error. The chain uses TRBV11-2 and TRBJ2-4; 8 bases match TRBD1. This CDR3 spans 12 amino acids. Germline V gene lookup returns CDR1 SGHAT and CDR2 FQNNGV. The CDR3 is CASSSRERTGTF. The CDR3 DNA follows: TGTGCCAGCAGCTCCCGAGAACGGACAGGGACCTTC. Full variable domain (rest looked up from reference TRBV11-2 and TRBJ2-4): EAGVAQSPRYKIIEKRQSVAFWCNPISGHATLYWYQQILGQGPKLLIQFQNNGVVDDSQLPKDRFSAERLKGVDSTLKIQPAKLEDSAVYLCASSSRERTGTFGAGTRLSVL.

The chain is built from TRBV7-2 and TRBJ2-3; D is undetermined. Germline-derived CDR1 and CDR2 are SGHTA and FQGNSA. The ends were cut back, 1 base at V and 1 base at J, with 9 bases in the middle. This CDR3 comprises 15 residues. Here the CDR3 DNA reads TGTGCCAGCAGCTTAGTCGCGGCGGGCACAGATACGCAGTATTTT. The encoded protein is CASSLVAAGTDTQYF.

This chain connects TRBV12-3 or TRBV12-4 to TRBJ2-1; TRBD1 might be the D (6 bases). CDR3 length equals 14 residues. V was cut by 6 bases and J by 0 bases, with 9 bases left in between. The CDR3 protein is CASRQTGSYNEQFF. The CDR3 nucleotides read TGTGCCAGCAGACAGACAGGCTCCTACAATGAGCAGTTCTTC.

This clonotype was counted many times. The genes are TRBV12-3 or TRBV12-4 and TRBJ1-1, with D perhaps TRBD1 (5 bases). The length of the CDR3 is 14 residues. V was trimmed by 3 bases and J by 4 bases, leaving 12 bases between them. The CDR3 loop is CASSLRGVGTEAFF. CDR3 bases: TGTGCCAGCAGTTTGAGGGGCGTGGGCACTGAAGCTTTCTTT.

In nucleotides, the CDR3 is TGTGCCAGCAGCTTAGGAGGCTACACCTCCTACAATGAGCAGTTCTTC. Translating gives CASSLGGYTSYNEQFF. V gene TRBV11-2 combines with J gene TRBJ2-1; the D is unclear. Germline CDR1 is SGHAT and CDR2 is FQNNGV. The CDR3 is made up of 16 amino acids. V lost 1 base, J lost 0 bases, and 10 bases lay in between.

CDR3 nucleotides: TGTGCCAGCAGCTCAGGGGGCGGTCCTGGGGAGCAGTACTTC. Its translation: CASSSGGGPGEQYF. The V and J genes are TRBV6-1 and TRBJ2-7; 8 nucleotides agree with TRBD1. Germline V gene sequence: CDR1 MNHNS, CDR2 SASEGT. This CDR3 spans 14 amino acids. V lost 6 bases to trimming and J lost 7 bases; unmatched junction nucleotides: 11.

V and J are TRBV7-2 and TRBJ2-7; D remains unclear. The ends were cut back, 7 bases at V and 0 bases at J, with 7 bases in the middle. This CDR3 spans 12 amino acids. Germline V CDR1 and CDR2: SGHTA, FQGNSA. For the CDR3, the DNA is TGTGCCAGCACTAGTAGCTCCTACGAGCAGTACTTC. It specifies CASTSSSYEQYF.

This clonotype was seen only a few times. The genes are TRBV14 and TRBJ2-2; D is perhaps TRBD1 or TRBD2 (6 bases each). The germline V gene encodes CDR1 SGHDN and CDR2 FVKESK. Trimming shortened V by 4 bases and J by 5 bases, and 17 bases separated the two germline ends. The CDR3 totals 16 residues. CDR3 DNA: TGTGCCAGCAGCCTACCCTCGGGGGCAAAGACCGGGGAGCTGTTTTTT. Amino acid sequence: CASSLPSGAKTGELFF.

This clonotype was counted many times. V gene TRBV12-3 or TRBV12-4 combines with J gene TRBJ2-5; the D call may be TRBD1 or TRBD2 (5 bases each). The CDR3 is 13 amino acids. The V end lost 8 bases, the J end lost 7 bases, and 17 bases lay between the germline ends. The CDR3 sequence: CASSRGDRGTQYF. CDR3 coding DNA: TGTGCCAGCTCTCGTGGGGACCGGGGGACCCAGTACTTC.

This clonotype was seen repeatedly, ten times or more. This chain joins TRBV20-1 and TRBJ2-4, with 10 bases identical to TRBD2. From germline, CDR1 is DFQATT and CDR2 SNEGSKA (reference sequence). This CDR3 is built from 15 residues. J gave up 7 bases and V 3 bases, and 9 bases lay outside the gene matches. CDR3 residues: CSASEAGGPPNIQYF. The CDR3 DNA reads as TGCAGTGCTAGTGAAGCGGGAGGGCCTCCGAACATTCAGTACTTC.

This clonotype was seen more than once but under ten times. In nucleotides, the CDR3 is TGTGCCAGCAGAGACAGCCTCTATGGCTACACCTTC. Translated, it gives CASRDSLYGYTF. The chain couples TRBV12-3 or TRBV12-4 to TRBJ1-2; weak D call: TRBD1 (5 bases). V gave up 6 bases and J gave up 4 bases, with 9 bases separating them. The CDR3 covers 12 residues.

This clonotype has at least ten counts. The rearrangement joins TRBV7-2 to TRBJ2-5; D possibly corresponds to TRBD2 (7 bases). The CDR3 loop spans 14 amino acids. Germline CDR1 SGHTA, CDR2 FQGNSA. Between the trimmed V and J ends, which lost 7 bases and 0 bases, there was a span of 12 bases. The CDR3 coding sequence is TGTGCCAGCAAAAGAGGGGGGGACCAAGAGACCCAGTACTTC. Its translation is CASKRGGDQETQYF.

This clonotype was counted a few times. The chain joins TRBV4-1 to TRBJ2-7; perhaps TRBD1 as D (6 bases). In germline, CDR1 is MGHRA, CDR2 YSYEKL. V was shortened by 2 bases and J by 9 bases, with 23 bases between the two germline ends. This CDR3 is 16 amino acids long. The CDR3 loop reads CASSQSGRGMDSGQYF. The CDR3 DNA sequence: TGCGCCAGCAGCCAAAGTGGCAGGGGAATGGATTCGGGGCAGTACTTC.

The chain uses TRBV24-1 and TRBJ2-1, with 11 nucleotides matching TRBD2. V dropped 1 base and J dropped 4; count of bases not matched to a gene: 2. The CDR3 sequence is 16 residues long. Germline V gives CDR1 KGHDR, CDR2 SFDVKD. The CDR3 coding sequence is TGTGCCACCAGTGATTTTCTAGCGGGGGGTTACAATGAGCAGTTCTTC. As protein: CATSDFLAGGYNEQFF.

A few counts support this clonotype. The CDR3 reads CASSQSGQTSNEQYF. The CDR3 nucleotides read TGTGCCAGCAGCCAGTCGGGACAAACCTCTAACGAGCAGTACTTC. The chain employs TRBV3-1 and TRBJ2-7; the D gene is possibly TRBD1 (6 bases). Germline CDR1 reads LGHDT; CDR2 reads YNNKEL (reference sequence). The CDR3 is 15 residues long. Trimming pared 3 bases from V and 5 bases from J, leaving 17 bases between.

This clonotype was seen a few times. The genes are TRBV29-1 and TRBJ2-7, with D possibly matching TRBD1 (5 bases). The V and J ends lost 6 bases and 4 bases respectively, with 10 bases between them. Germline V gives CDR1 SQVTM, CDR2 ANQGSEA. The CDR3 sequence is 11 residues long. The CDR3 spells CSVDTAYEQYF. CDR3 coding DNA: TGCAGCGTGGACACAGCTTACGAGCAGTACTTC.

This clonotype was seen repeatedly, ten times or more. The chain is built from TRBV27 and TRBJ1-3; D is undetermined. Trimming shortened V by 7 bases and J by 0 bases, and 10 bases separated the two germline ends. The V gene's germline CDR1 is MNHEY and CDR2 SMNVEV (reference sequence). CDR3 size: 14 residues. The CDR3 is CASKSVSSGNTIYF. The CDR3 region has the DNA TGTGCCAGCAAGAGCGTGAGCTCTGGAAACACCATATATTTT.

This clonotype has a handful of counts. V is TRBV12-3 or TRBV12-4 and J is TRBJ1-5; possible D gene TRBD1, 5 bases. Trimming took off 7 bases at V and 2 bases at J, with 12 bases between the two ends. This CDR3 region has 14 residues. CDR3 loop: CASKLGTGNQPQHF. CDR3 bases: TGTGCCAGCAAACTAGGGACGGGCAATCAGCCCCAGCATTTT.

There are many counts of this clonotype. The chain employs TRBV7-2 and TRBJ2-7; the D is unclear. The CDR3 has 13 residues. Trimming shortened V by 3 bases and J by 2 bases, and 8 bases separated the two germline ends. The germline V gene has CDR1 SGHTA and CDR2 FQGNSA. In DNA form, the CDR3 reads TGTGCCAGCAGCTTGGGGATCACCTACGAGCAGTACTTC. Residues: CASSLGITYEQYF. The variable domain in full, completed from reference TRBV7-2 and TRBJ2-7, reads GAGVSQSPSNKVTEKGKDVELRCDPISGHTALYWYRQSLGQGLEFLIYFQGNSAPDKSGLPSDRFSAERTGGSVSTLTIQRTQQEDSAVYLCASSLGITYEQYFGPGTRLTVT.

The chain joins TRBV5-6 to TRBJ2-1, with 7 positions matching TRBD1. The germline CDR1 and CDR2 sequences are SGHDT and YYEEEE. With 0 bases clipped from V and 14 bases from J, the junction kept 8 bases outside the gene matches. This CDR3 has 13 amino acids. CDR3 sequence reads: CASSLGRFDREFF. The CDR3 DNA sequence: TGTGCCAGCAGCTTGGGCCGGTTTGACAGGGAGTTCTTC.

This clonotype appeared a few times. V and J are TRBV7-3 and TRBJ2-3; perhaps TRBD2 as D (6 bases). CDR1 is SGHTA and CDR2 is FQGTGA in the germline V gene. CDR3 length equals 15 residues. Trimming took off 2 bases at V and 1 base at J, with 10 bases between the two ends. CDR3 amino acids: CASSLYASGTDTQYF. As DNA, the CDR3 is TGTGCCAGCAGCTTATATGCTAGCGGCACAGATACGCAGTATTTT.

Remarks on this clonotype: One junction end disagrees with the germline gene, perhaps due to a read error. The chain has TRBV5-1 and TRBJ1-4, with no clear D. The CDR3 is 15 residues long. CDR1 is SGHRS, CDR2 YFSETQ, per germline. CDR3 bases: TGCGCCAGCAGCTTGTGGGTTGCAACTAATGAAGAACTGTTTTTT. Its protein product is CASSLWVATNEELFF.